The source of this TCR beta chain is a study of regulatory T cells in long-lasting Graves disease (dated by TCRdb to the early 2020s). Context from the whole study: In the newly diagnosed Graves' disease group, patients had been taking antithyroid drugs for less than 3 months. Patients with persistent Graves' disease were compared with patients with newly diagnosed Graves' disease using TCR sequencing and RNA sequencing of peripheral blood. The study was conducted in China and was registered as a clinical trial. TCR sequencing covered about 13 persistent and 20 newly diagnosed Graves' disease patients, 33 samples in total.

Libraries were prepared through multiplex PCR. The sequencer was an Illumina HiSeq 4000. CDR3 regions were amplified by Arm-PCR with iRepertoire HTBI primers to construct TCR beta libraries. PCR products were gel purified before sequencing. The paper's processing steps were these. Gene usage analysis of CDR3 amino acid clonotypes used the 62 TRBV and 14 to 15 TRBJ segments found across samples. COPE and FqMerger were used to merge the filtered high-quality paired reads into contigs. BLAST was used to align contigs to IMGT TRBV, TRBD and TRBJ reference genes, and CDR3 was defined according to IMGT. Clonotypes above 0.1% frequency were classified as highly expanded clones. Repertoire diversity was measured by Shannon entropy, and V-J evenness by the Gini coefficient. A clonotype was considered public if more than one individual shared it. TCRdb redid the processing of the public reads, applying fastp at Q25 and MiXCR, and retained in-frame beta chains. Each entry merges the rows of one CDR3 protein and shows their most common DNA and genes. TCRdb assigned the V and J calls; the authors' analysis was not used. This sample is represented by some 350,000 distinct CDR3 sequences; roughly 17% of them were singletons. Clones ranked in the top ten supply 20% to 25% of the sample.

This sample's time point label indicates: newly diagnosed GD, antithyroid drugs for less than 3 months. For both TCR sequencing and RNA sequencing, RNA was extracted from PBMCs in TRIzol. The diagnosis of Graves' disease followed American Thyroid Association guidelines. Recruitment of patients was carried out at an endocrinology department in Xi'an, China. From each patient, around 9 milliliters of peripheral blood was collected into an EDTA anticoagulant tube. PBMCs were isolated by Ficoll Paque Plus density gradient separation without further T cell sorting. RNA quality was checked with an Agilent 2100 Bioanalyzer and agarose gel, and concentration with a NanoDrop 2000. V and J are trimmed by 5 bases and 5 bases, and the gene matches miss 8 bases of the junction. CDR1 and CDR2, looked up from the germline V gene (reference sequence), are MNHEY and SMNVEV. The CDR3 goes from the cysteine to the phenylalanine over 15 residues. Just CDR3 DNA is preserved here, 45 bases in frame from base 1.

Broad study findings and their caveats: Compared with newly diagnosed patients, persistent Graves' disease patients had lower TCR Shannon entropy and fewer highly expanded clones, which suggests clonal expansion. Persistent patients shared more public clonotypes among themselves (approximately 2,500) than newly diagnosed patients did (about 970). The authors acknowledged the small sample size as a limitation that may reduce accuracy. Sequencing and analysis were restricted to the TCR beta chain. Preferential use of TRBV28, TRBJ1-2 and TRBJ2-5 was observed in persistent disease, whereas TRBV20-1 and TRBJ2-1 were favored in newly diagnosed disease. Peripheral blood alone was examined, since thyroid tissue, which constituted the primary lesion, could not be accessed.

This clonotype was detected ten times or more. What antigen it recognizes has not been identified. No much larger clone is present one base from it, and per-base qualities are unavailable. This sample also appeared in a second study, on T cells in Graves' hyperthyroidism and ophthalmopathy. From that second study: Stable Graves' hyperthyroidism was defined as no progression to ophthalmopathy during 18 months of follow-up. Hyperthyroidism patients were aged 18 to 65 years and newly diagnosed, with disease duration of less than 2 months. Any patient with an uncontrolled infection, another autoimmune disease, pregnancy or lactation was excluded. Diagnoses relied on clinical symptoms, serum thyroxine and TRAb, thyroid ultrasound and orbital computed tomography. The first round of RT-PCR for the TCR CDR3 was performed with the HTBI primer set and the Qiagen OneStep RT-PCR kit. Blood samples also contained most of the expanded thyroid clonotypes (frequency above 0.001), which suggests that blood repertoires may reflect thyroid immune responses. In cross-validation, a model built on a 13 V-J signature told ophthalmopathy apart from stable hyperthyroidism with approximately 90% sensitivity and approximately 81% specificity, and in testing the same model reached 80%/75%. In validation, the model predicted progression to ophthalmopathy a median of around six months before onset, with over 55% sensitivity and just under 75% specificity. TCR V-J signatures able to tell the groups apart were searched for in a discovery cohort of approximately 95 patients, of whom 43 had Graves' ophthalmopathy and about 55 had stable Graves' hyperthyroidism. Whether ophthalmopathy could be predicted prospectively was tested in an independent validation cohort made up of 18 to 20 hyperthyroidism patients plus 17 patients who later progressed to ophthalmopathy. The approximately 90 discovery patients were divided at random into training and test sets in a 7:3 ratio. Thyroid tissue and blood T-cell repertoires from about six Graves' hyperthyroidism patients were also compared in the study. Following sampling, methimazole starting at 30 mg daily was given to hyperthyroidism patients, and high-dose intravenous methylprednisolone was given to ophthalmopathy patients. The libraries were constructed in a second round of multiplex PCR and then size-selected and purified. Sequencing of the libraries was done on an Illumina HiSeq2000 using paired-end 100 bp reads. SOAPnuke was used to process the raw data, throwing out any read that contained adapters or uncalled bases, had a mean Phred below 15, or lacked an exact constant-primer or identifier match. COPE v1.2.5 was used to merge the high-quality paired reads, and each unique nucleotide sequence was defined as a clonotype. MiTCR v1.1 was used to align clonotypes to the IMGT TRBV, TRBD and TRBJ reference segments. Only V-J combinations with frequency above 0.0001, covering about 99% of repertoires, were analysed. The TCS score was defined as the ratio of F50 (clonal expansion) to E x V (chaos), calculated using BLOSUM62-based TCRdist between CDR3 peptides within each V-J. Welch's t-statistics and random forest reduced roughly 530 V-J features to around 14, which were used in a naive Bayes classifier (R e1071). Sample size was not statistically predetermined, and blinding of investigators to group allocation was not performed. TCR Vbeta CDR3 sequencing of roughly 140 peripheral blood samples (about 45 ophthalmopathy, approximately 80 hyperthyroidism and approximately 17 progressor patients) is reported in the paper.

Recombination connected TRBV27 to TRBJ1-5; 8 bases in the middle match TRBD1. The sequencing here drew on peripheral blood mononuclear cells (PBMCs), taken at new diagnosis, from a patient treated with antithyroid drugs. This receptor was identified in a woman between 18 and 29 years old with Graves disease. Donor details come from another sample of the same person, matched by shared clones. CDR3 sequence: CASSPRTGIDQPQHF. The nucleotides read TGTGCCAGCAGTCCCCGGACAGGGATCGATCAGCCCCAGCATTTT.